This T cell receptor beta chain originates from a study of CD8 T cells in ankylosing spondylitis. This CDR3 is 14 amino acids long. Between the trimmed V and J ends, which lost 0 bases and 6 bases, there was a span of 12 bases. The germline V gene encodes CDR1 SGDLS and CDR2 YYNGEE. This clonotype was recorded a few times. Its matching antigen is unknown. Generation of TCR beta libraries employed quantitative 5'-RACE incorporating molecular barcodes. TCRdb called the 5' RACE reads again in MiXCR, with one record for every CDR3 protein. The sample lists about 540,000 distinct CDR3 sequences; roughly 13% were seen once. Study-wide points: CD8+ disease-linked clones were present at relatively low frequencies in blood. Blood of patients with ankylosing spondylitis appeared to be characterized by a TCR beta motif of eight highly homologous variants. A subset of motif variants has previously been described in the synovial fluid and blood of reactive arthritis.

The sequenced material came from blood, either unsorted or a sorted T cell fraction (not recorded which). The sequence was collected from a male donor with ankylosing spondylitis. This chain uses TRBV9 with TRBJ1-2, with D unclear. The CDR3, as DNA: TGTGCCAGCAGCGTAGACATGGGAACCCATGGCTACACCTTC. Encoded protein: CASSVDMGTHGYTF.